The clone carrying this TCR beta chain was detected ten times or more. This entry is derived from a study of regulatory T cells in long-lasting Graves disease. The time point here: newly diagnosed GD, antithyroid drugs for less than 3 months. RNA extracted from PBMCs served as the sequencing template. Patients came from an endocrinology department in Xi'an, China. For TCR beta, libraries came from iRepertoire HTBI primers and Arm-PCR of CDR3 regions. TCRdb reanalysed the multiplex PCR reads using MiXCR and keeps one entry per CDR3 protein. The sample yields roughly 500,000 distinct CDR3 sequences, around 12% seen once. From germline, CDR1 is DFQATT and CDR2 SNEGSKA (reference sequence). Trimming left V 1 base short and J 1 base short, with 7 bases between. The CDR3 contains 13 residues. This sample was also put to use in a study of T cells in Graves' hyperthyroidism and ophthalmopathy. In that study: Blood also carried most thyroid clonotypes expanded above 0.001.

The source is a woman in her twenties or thirties with Graves disease. The sequenced sample was peripheral blood mononuclear cells (PBMCs), obtained at new diagnosis, from a patient treated with antithyroid drugs. The rearrangement uses TRBV20-1 and TRBJ1-1, with a possible D match to TRBD1 (6 bases). The CDR3: CSARGQENTEAFF. The CDR3 coding sequence is TGCAGTGCTAGAGGACAGGAGAACACTGAAGCTTTCTTT.